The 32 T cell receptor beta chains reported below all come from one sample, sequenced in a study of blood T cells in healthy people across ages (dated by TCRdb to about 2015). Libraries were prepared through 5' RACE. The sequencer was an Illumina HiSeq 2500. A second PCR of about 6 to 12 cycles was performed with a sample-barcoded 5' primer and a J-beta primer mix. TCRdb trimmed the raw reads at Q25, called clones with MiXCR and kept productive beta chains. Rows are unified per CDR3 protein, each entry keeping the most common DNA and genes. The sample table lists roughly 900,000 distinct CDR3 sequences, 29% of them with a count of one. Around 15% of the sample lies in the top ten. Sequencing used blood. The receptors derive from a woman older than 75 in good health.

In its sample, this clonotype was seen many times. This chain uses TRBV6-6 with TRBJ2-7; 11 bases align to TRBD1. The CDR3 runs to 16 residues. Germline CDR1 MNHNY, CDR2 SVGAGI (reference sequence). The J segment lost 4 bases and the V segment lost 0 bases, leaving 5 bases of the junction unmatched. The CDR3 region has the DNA TGTGCCAGCAGTTACTCGGGGGACAGGGGGAGATACGAGCAGTACTTC. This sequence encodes CASSYSGDRGRYEQYF.

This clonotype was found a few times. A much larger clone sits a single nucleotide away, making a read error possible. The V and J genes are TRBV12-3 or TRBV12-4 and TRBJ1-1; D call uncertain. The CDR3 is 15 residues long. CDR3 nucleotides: TGTGCCAGCGGTTTGGGGAACCCGCGGAACACTGAAGCTTTCTTT. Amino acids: CASGLGNPRNTEAFF.

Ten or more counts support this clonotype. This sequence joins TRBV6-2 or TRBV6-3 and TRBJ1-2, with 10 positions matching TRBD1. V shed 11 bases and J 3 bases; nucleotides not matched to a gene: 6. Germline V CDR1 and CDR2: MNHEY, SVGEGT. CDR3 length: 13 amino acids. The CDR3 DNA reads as TGTGCCGGACGACAGGGGGCAGACTATGGCTACACCTTC. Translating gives CAGRQGADYGYTF.

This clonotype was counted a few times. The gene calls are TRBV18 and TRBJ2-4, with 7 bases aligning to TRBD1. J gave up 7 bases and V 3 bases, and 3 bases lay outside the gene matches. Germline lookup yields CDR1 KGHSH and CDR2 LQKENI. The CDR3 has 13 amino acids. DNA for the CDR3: TGTGCCAGCTCACCCCAGGGACAGAACATTCAGTACTTC. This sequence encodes CASSPQGQNIQYF. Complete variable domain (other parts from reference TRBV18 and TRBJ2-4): NAGVMQNPRHLVRRRGQEARLRCSPMKGHSHVYWYRQLPEEGLKFMVYLQKENIIDESGMPKERFSAEFPKEGPSILRIQQVVRGDSAAYFCASSPQGQNIQYFGAGTRLSVL.

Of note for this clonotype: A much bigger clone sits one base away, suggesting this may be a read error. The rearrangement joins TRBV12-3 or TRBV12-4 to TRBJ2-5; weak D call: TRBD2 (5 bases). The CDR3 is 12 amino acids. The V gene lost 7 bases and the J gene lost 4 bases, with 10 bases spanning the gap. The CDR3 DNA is TGTGCCAGCACGGAGGATAGAGAGACCCAGTACTTC. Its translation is CASTEDRETQYF.

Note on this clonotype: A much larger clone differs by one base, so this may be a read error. The chain's CDR3 is CVSSRGQSNEQFF. The CDR3 DNA follows: TGTGTCAGCAGCCGCGGACAGAGCAATGAGCAGTTCTTC. The gene calls are TRBV7-2 and TRBJ2-1; weak D call: TRBD1 (6 bases). Germline CDR1 SGHTA, CDR2 FQGNSA. The CDR3 is 13 residues long.

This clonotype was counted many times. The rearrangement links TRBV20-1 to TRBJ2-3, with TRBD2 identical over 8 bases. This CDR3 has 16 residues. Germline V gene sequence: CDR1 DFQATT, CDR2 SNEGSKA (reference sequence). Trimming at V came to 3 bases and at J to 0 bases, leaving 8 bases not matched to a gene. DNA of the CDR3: TGCAGTGCTAGGGCCAGCGGGGGCCATAGCACAGATACGCAGTATTTT. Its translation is CSARASGGHSTDTQYF.

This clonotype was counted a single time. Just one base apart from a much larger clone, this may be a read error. Here the CDR3 reads CTSGFLGTAKETQYF. CDR3 nucleotide sequence: TGTACCAGCGGATTCCTTGGGACAGCGAAAGAGACCCAGTACTTC. This chain uses TRBV27 with TRBJ2-5; TRBD1 aligns across 7 bases. Looked up from germline, CDR1 is MNHEY and CDR2 is SMNVEV (reference sequence). CDR3 length: 15 amino acids.

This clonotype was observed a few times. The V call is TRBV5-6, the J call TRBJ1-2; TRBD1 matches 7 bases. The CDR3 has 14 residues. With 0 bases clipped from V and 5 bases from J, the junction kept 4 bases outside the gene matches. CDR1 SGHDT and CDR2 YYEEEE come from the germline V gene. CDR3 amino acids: CASSLEGGRYGYTF. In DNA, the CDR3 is TGTGCCAGCAGCTTGGAAGGGGGCAGGTATGGCTACACCTTC.

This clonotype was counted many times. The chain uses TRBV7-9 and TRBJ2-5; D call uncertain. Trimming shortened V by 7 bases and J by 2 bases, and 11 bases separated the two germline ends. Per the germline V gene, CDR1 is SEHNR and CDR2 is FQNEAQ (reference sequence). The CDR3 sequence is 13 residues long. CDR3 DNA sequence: TGTGCCAGCATCGGTCAGGATCAAGAGACCCAGTACTTC. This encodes CASIGQDQETQYF.

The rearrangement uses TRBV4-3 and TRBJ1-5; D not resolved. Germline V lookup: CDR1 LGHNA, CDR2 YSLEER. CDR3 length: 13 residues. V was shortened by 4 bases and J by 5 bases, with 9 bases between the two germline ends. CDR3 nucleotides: TGCGCCAGCAGCCCCCGCCTTTATCAGCCCCAGCATTTT. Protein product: CASSPRLYQPQHF.

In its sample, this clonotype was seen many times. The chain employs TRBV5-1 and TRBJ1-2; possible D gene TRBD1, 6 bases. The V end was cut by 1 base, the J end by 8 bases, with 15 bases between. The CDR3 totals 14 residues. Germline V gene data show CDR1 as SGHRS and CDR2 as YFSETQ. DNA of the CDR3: TGCGCCAGCAGCTTGACCCAGGGGAAGGTCGGCTACACCTTC. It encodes CASSLTQGKVGYTF.

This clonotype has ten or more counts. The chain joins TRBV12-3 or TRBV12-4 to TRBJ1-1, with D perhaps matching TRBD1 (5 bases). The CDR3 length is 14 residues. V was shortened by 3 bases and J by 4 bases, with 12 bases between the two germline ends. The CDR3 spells CASSFRVLATEAFF. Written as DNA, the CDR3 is TGTGCCAGCAGTTTCAGGGTTCTGGCCACTGAAGCTTTCTTT.

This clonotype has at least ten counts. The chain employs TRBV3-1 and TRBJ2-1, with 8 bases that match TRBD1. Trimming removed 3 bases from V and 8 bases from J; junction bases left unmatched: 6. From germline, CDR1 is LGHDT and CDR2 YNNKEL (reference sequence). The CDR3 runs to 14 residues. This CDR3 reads CASSHQGARDEQFF. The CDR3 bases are TGTGCCAGCAGCCATCAGGGGGCGAGGGATGAGCAGTTCTTC.

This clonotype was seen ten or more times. The CDR3 spells CASSPSAGFYGYTF. As DNA, the CDR3 is TGTGCCAGCAGCCCCTCCGCGGGGTTCTATGGCTACACCTTC. The chain joins TRBV27 to TRBJ1-2; D remains unclear. This CDR3 spans 14 amino acids. The germline V gene has CDR1 MNHEY and CDR2 SMNVEV (reference sequence). V gave up 6 bases and J gave up 4 bases, with 15 bases separating them.

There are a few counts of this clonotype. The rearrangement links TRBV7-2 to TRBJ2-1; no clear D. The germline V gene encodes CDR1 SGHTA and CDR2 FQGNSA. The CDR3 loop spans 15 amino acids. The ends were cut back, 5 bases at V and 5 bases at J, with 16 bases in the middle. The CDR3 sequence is CASSLEAAEHNEQFF. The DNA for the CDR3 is TGTGCCAGCAGCCTCGAGGCGGCAGAGCACAATGAGCAGTTCTTC.

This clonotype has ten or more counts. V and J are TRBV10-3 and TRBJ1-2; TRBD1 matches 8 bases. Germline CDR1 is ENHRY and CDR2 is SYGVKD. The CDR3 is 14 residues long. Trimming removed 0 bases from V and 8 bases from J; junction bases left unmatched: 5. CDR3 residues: CAISESRDRIGYTF. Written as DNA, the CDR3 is TGTGCCATCAGTGAGTCGCGGGACAGGATAGGCTACACCTTC.

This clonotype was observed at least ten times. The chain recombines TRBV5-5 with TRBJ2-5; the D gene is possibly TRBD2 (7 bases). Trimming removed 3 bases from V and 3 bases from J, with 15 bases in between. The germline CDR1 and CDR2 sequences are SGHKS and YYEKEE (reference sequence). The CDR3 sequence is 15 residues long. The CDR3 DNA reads TGTGCCAGCAGCTGGCGAGGGGGGGGGGAAGAGACCCAGTACTTC. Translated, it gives CASSWRGGGEETQYF.

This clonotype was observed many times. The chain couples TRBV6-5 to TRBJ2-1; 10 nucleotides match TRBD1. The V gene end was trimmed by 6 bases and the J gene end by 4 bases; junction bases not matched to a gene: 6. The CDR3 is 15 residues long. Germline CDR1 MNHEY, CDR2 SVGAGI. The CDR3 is CASSFRDRGYNEQFF. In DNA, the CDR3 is TGTGCCAGCAGCTTCCGGGACAGGGGTTACAATGAGCAGTTCTTC.

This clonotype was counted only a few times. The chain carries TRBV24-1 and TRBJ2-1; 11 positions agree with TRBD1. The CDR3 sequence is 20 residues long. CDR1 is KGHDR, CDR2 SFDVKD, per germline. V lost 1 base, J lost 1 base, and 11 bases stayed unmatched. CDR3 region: CATSDFPGQGGRRSYNEQFF. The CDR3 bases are TGTGCCACCAGTGATTTCCCGGGACAGGGGGGGCGAAGGTCCTACAATGAGCAGTTCTTC.

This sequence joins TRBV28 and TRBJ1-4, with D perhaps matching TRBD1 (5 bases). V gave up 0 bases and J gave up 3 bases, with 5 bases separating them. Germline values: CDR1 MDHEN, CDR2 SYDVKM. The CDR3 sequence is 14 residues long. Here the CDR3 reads CASSLWGANEKLFF. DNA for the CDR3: TGTGCCAGCAGTTTATGGGGGGCTAATGAAAAACTGTTTTTT. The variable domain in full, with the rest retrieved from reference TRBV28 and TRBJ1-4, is DVKVTQSSRYLVKRTGEKVFLECVQDMDHENMFWYRQDPGLGLRLIYFSYDVKMKEKGDIPEGYSVSREKKERFSLILESASTNQTSMYLCASSLWGANEKLFFGSGTQLSVL.

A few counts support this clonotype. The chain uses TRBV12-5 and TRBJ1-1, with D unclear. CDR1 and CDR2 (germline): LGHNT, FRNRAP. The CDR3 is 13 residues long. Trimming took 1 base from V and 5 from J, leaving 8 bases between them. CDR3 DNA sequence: TGTGCTAGTGGTTTGGGAGGGCGAACTGAAGCTTTCTTT. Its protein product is CASGLGGRTEAFF.

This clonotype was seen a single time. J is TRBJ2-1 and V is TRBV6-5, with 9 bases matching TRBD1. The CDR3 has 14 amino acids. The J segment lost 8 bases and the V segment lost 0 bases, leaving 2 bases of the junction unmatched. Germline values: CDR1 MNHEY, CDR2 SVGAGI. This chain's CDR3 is CASSYSGQGHEQFF. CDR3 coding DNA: TGTGCCAGCAGTTACTCCGGACAGGGGCATGAGCAGTTCTTC.

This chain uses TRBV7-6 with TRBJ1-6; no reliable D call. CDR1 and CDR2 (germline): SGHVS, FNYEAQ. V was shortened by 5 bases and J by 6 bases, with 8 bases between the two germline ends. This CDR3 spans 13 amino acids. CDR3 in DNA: TGTGCCAGCAGCGTCAGCAGTAATTCACCCCTCCACTTT. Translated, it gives CASSVSSNSPLHF.

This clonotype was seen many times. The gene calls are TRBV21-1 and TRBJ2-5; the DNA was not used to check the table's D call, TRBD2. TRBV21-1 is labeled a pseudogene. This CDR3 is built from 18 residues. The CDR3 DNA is TGTGCCAGCAACACTCGCCCTGGGCTAGCGGGGGGGCAAGAGACCCAGTACTTC. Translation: CASNTRPGLAGGQETQYF.

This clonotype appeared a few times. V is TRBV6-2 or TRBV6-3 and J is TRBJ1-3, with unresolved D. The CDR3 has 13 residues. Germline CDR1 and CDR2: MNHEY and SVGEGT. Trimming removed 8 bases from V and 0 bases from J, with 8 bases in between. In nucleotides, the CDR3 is TGTGCCAGCGCCCCAAACTCTGGAAACACCATATATTTT. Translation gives CASAPNSGNTIYF.

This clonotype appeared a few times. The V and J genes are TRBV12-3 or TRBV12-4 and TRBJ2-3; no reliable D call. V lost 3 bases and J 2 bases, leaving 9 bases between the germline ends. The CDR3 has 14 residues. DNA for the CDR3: TGTGCCAGCAGTTTGGGAAAACACACAGATACGCAGTATTTT. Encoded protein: CASSLGKHTDTQYF.

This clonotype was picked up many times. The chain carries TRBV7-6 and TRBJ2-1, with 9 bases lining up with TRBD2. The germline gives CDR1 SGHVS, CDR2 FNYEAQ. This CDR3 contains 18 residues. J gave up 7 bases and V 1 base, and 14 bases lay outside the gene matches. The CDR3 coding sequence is TGTGCCAGCAGCTTAGAGATTCTGCTAGCGGGGAGGATTAATGAGCAGTTCTTC. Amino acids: CASSLEILLAGRINEQFF.

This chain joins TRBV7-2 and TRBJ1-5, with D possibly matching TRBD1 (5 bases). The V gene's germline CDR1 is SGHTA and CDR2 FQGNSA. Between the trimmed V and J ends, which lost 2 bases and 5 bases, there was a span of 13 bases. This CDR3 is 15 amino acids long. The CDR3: CASSLTRESHQPQHF. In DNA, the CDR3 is TGTGCCAGCAGCTTAACCAGGGAGAGTCATCAGCCCCAGCATTTT.

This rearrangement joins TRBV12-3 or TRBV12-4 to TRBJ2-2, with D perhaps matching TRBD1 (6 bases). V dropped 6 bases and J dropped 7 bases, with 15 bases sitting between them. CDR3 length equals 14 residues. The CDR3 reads CASRSTGKVGELFF. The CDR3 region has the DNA TGTGCCAGCAGGTCAACAGGGAAGGTCGGGGAGCTGTTTTTT.

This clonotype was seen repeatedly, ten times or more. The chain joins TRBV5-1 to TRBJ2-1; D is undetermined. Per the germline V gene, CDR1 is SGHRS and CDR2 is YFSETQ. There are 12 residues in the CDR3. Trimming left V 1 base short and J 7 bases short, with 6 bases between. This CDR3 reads CASSLRENEQFF. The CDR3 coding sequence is TGCGCCAGCAGCTTGCGAGAGAATGAGCAGTTCTTC.

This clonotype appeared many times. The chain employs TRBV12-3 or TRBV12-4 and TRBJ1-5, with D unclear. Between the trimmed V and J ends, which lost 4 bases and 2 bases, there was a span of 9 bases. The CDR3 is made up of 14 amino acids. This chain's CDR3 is CASSSQRGNQPQHF. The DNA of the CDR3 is TGTGCCAGCAGTTCCCAAAGGGGCAATCAGCCCCAGCATTTT.